This is a list of T cell receptor beta chains from one sample in a study of blood T cell repertoires in COVID-19. Repertoires were generated with immunoSEQ multiplex PCR, while TCRdb's copy carries only in-frame clones and drops some. The sample consists of 40,000 or so clones, 88% of them appearing once. The sequencing sample was made of peripheral blood. These receptors came from a human donor in a cohort sampled during active COVID-19. CDR3s include the opening cysteine and the closing phenylalanine or tryptophan. The D gene is left open where the match is weak. Clone size appears in some rows only: once, few, many, or a class for an expanded clone.

TRBJ2-7,NA,TRBV11-2,NA,TGTGCCCGGACAGAGCAGTACTTC,CARTEQYF
TRBJ1-2,TRBD1,TRBV30,NA,TGTGCCTGGACCTCCTATGGGACAGGCTTTTATGGCTACACCTTC,CAWTSYGTGFYGYTF
TRBJ1-6,NA,TRBV3-1/TRBV3-2,NA,TGTGCCAGCAGCCAAGGACGACTGTTACAGGGAACGGATCCACCCCTCCACTTT,CASSQGRLLQGTDPPLHF
TRBJ2-6,TRBD1,TRBV2,once,TGTGCCAGCAGAAAGACAGGGGGGGGCTCTGGGGCCAACGTCCTGACTTTC,CASRKTGGGSGANVLTF
TRBJ2-7,NA,TRBV5-4,once,TGTGCCAGCAGCTTAAGGGGGACCTACGAGCAGTACTTC,CASSLRGTYEQYF
TRBJ2-1,TRBD2,TRBV5-1,NA,TGCGCCAGCAGCTTGGGACTAGCGGGGATTTACAATGAGCAGTTCTTC,CASSLGLAGIYNEQFF
TRBJ2-7,TRBD1,TRBV19,NA,TGTGCCAGTAGTATTGGACGGGGACAGGGTGGCTACGAGCAGTACTTC,CASSIGRGQGGYEQYF
TRBJ2-2,NA,TRBV19,NA,TGTGCCAGTAGCTCAGGGGACACTTCGCTCAACACCGGGGAGCTGTTTTTT,CASSSGDTSLNTGELFF
TRBJ2-1,TRBD2,TRBV11-2,once,TGTGCCAGCAGCTTAGGGGGACTAGCGACCATCGAGCAGTTCTTC,CASSLGGLATIEQFF
TRBJ2-5,TRBD2,TRBV5-6,NA,TGTGCCAGCAGCTTCGGGGGGAGGTCAGAGACCCAGTACTTC,CASSFGGRSETQYF
TRBJ1-1,NA,TRBV9,once,TGTGCCAGCAGCCTCACCACGAGCACTGAAGCTTTCTTT,CASSLTTSTEAFF
TRBJ2-5,TRBD1,TRBV25-1,once,TGTGCCAGCAGTGGACGCAGGGGGCGCGTCGCGGAGACCCAGTACTTC,CASSGRRGRVAETQYF
TRBJ1-2,TRBD1,TRBV4-3,NA,TGCGCCAGCAGCCAAGCGGACAGGGTCTATGGCTACACCTTC,CASSQADRVYGYTF
TRBJ2-3,TRBD2,TRBV4-2,few,TGTGCCAGCAGCCAAGACGGGTCAGCGGGGGTTATCACGCAGTATTTT,CASSQDGSAGVITQYF